These 16 T cell receptor beta chains were all obtained from the same sample, sequenced in a study of regulatory T cells in long-lasting Graves disease. Building the TCR beta libraries relied on iRepertoire HTBI primers, and CDR3 regions underwent Arm-PCR. TCRdb fed the multiplex PCR reads into MiXCR, producing one record per CDR3 protein. This sample carries 500,000 or so distinct CDR3 sequences, under 20% of them seen once, and the ten largest clones take 9% to 15%. Time point specified: newly diagnosed GD, antithyroid drugs for less than 3 months. Extracted RNA from PBMCs served as the source of the TCR library. The same sample was also used in a study of T cells in Graves' hyperthyroidism and ophthalmopathy.

The material was peripheral blood mononuclear cells (PBMCs), obtained at new diagnosis, from a patient treated with antithyroid drugs. These receptors originate from a man aged 40-50 years with Graves disease.

A few counts support this clonotype. A read error may be the cause here, since a much bigger clone is one base away. The V call is TRBV7-3, the J call TRBJ2-3; D gene uncertain. This CDR3 comprises 14 residues. From germline, CDR1 is SGHTA and CDR2 FQGTGA. The V gene lost 2 bases and the J gene lost 1 base, with 7 bases spanning the gap. CDR3 sequence reads: CASSLGPGTDTQYF. The DNA for the CDR3 is TGTGCCAGCAGCTTAGGTCCGGGCACAGATACGCAGTATTTT. Full variable domain (outside the CDR3, taken from reference TRBV7-3 and TRBJ2-3): GAGVSQTPSNKVTEKGKYVELRCDPISGHTALYWYRQSLGQGPEFLIYFQGTGAADDSGLPNDRFFAVRPEGSVSTLKIQRTERGDSAVYLCASSLGPGTDTQYFGPGTRLTVL.

This clonotype was recorded many times. The chain combines TRBV28 with TRBJ2-2; TRBD2 aligns across 7 bases. The length of the CDR3 is 14 residues. V gave up 5 bases and J gave up 4 bases; unmatched junction bases: 4. Per the germline V gene, CDR1 is MDHEN and CDR2 is SYDVKM. The CDR3 loop is CASSPWGGTGELFF. The CDR3 DNA follows: TGTGCCAGCAGTCCATGGGGGGGCACCGGGGAGCTGTTTTTT.

Notes on this clonotype: A much larger clone lies a single base off, so this may be a read error. The CDR3 nucleotides are TGTGCCAGCAGTCTTGGGACTAGTGGGCTCAATGAGCAGTACTTC. Amino acid sequence: CASSLGTSGLNEQYF. This rearrangement joins TRBV27 to TRBJ2-4, with 8 bases identical to TRBD2. Germline loops: CDR1 MNHEY, CDR2 SMNVEV (reference sequence). The ends lost 5 bases at V and 13 bases at J; junction bases unmatched: 16. The CDR3 sequence is 15 residues long.

The chain combines TRBV20-1 with TRBJ1-6; TRBD1 might be the D (6 bases). The V gene's germline CDR1 is DFQATT and CDR2 SNEGSKA (reference sequence). The germline V and J ends were trimmed by 3 bases and 0 bases, with 6 bases remaining between them. The CDR3 sequence is 14 residues long. This CDR3 is CSARTGSYNSPLHF. In nucleotides, the CDR3 is TGCAGTGCTAGGACAGGCTCCTATAATTCACCCCTCCACTTT.

The chain joins TRBV2 to TRBJ2-1; D is ambiguous. The CDR3 is made up of 11 amino acids. V was cut by 6 bases and J by 8 bases, with 8 bases left in between. Germline CDR1 SNHLY, CDR2 FYNNEI. The CDR3 loop reads CASSQRDEQFF. CDR3 DNA sequence: TGTGCCAGCAGCCAAAGGGATGAGCAGTTCTTC.

This clonotype was recorded many times. The germline gene is not matched at one end of the junction; a read error may be the cause. The V gene is TRBV7-6, the J gene TRBJ2-7, with D perhaps TRBD1 (6 bases). The CDR3 length is 14 residues. CDR1 SGHVS and CDR2 FNYEAQ come from the germline V gene. As DNA, the CDR3 is TGTGCCAGCAGTTTAGCCCGGGACAACTACGAGCAGTACTTC. Its protein is CASSLARDNYEQYF.

This clonotype came up a few times. This is likely a read error, given that the CDR3 carries no conserved phenylalanine or tryptophan at its end. The gene calls are TRBV28 and TRBJ1-5; a possible D gene is TRBD1 (5 bases). V lost 3 bases to trimming and J lost 7 bases, with 16 bases between them. CDR1 is MDHEN and CDR2 is SYDVKM in the germline V gene. The CDR3 sequence is 15 residues long. The CDR3, as DNA: TGTGCCAGCAGTTTTCCAGGCGGGGGTCACCAGCCCCAGCATTCT. Translated, it gives CASSFPGGGHQPQHS.

This clonotype has ten or more counts. This chain connects TRBV11-2 to TRBJ2-7; the match to TRBD2 covers 9 bases. The germline CDR1 and CDR2 sequences are SGHAT and FQNNGV. Trimming took 5 bases from V and 0 from J; bases not matched to a gene: 11. The CDR3 contains 17 residues. Here the CDR3 reads CASSPGAGGPSSYEQYF. The CDR3 DNA reads TGTGCCAGCAGCCCGGGGGCGGGAGGGCCTAGCTCCTACGAGCAGTACTTC.

This clonotype was observed a few times. This chain connects TRBV5-1 to TRBJ1-3; no reliable D call. V dropped 1 base and J dropped 0 bases, with 11 bases sitting between them. This CDR3 region has 16 residues. From germline, CDR1 is SGHRS and CDR2 YFSETQ. The CDR3 DNA follows: TGCGCCAGCAGCTTGTCCAGACTAAGCTCTGGAAACACCATATATTTT. Translated: CASSLSRLSSGNTIYF.

In this sample, this clonotype turned up a few times. This chain joins TRBV6-1 and TRBJ2-3; tentatively, D is TRBD2 (5 bases). The CDR3 is made up of 16 amino acids. Germline V gene sequence: CDR1 MNHNS, CDR2 SASEGT. Deletions cut 5 bases from V and 0 bases from J, with 15 bases between. The CDR3 sequence: CASSPRAPQSTDTQYF. CDR3 nucleotide sequence: TGTGCCAGCAGTCCGAGGGCCCCTCAGAGCACAGATACGCAGTATTTT.

Worth noting for this clonotype: This could be a read error, since a much larger clone is one nucleotide away. V gene TRBV3-1 combines with J gene TRBJ2-7, with 7 positions matching TRBD2. Looked up from germline, CDR1 is LGHDT and CDR2 is YNNKEL (reference sequence). The CDR3 consists of 13 residues. Trimming removed 1 base from V and 6 bases from J; junction bases left unmatched: 3. CDR3 nucleotide sequence: TGTGCCAGCAGCCAAGTATCGGGGGGCGAGCAGTACTTC. This sequence encodes CASSQVSGGEQYF.

At least ten counts were recorded for this clonotype. This sequence joins TRBV11-3 and TRBJ2-1; D might be TRBD2 (5 bases). Trimming cost V 1 base and J 9 bases, with 13 bases left between them. CDR1 is SGHNT and CDR2 is YENEEA in the germline V gene. CDR3 size: 14 residues. The DNA of the CDR3 is TGTGCCAGCAGCTTAGCGCCGGCTAGCAGTGAGCAGTTCTTC. Translating gives CASSLAPASSEQFF.

This clonotype was detected many times. The rearrangement uses TRBV28 and TRBJ1-6; 11 bases are shared with TRBD1. From germline, CDR1 is MDHEN and CDR2 SYDVKM. The CDR3 sequence is 17 residues long. Losses at the gene ends were 1 base for V and 9 bases for J; bases not matched to a gene: 8. CDR3: CASSLFLVGQGGSPLHF. CDR3 coding DNA: TGTGCCAGCAGTTTATTCCTGGTGGGACAGGGGGGTTCACCCCTCCACTTT. Combining the CDR3 with reference TRBV28 and TRBJ1-6 gives the whole variable domain DVKVTQSSRYLVKRTGEKVFLECVQDMDHENMFWYRQDPGLGLRLIYFSYDVKMKEKGDIPEGYSVSREKKERFSLILESASTNQTSMYLCASSLFLVGQGGSPLHFGNGTRLTVT.

This clonotype has just one count. The rearrangement joins TRBV19 to TRBJ1-1; no definite D call. CDR3 length: 13 residues. Trimming cost V 5 bases and J 1 base, with 8 bases left between them. Germline CDR1 LNHDA, CDR2 SQIVND (reference sequence). The CDR3 sequence is CASSWQRNTEAFF. The CDR3, as DNA: TGTGCCAGTAGTTGGCAGAGGAACACTGAAGCTTTCTTT.

This clonotype was picked up many times. V gene TRBV5-1 combines with J gene TRBJ2-1; a weak D match, TRBD2 (5 bases). Per the germline V gene, CDR1 is SGHRS and CDR2 is YFSETQ. Between the trimmed V and J ends, which lost 0 bases and 0 bases, there was a span of 10 bases. The CDR3 runs to 16 residues. As DNA, the CDR3 is TGCGCCAGCAGCTTGGACGAGGGTTTCTCCTACAATGAGCAGTTCTTC. Translation: CASSLDEGFSYNEQFF.

The chain joins TRBV6-1 to TRBJ2-7; D is uncertain. This CDR3 comprises 13 residues. V was clipped by 6 bases and J by 4 bases, with 13 bases between them. The germline V gene encodes CDR1 MNHNS and CDR2 SASEGT. The CDR3 reads CASSPLDGYEQYF. The CDR3 DNA follows: TGTGCCAGCAGCCCTCTAGACGGTTACGAGCAGTACTTC.